This T cell receptor (beta chain) was captured by sequencing in a study of blood T cells in healthy people across ages. The study isolated at least 7 million PBMCs from each sample. Regarding the study as a whole: Across the age range, TCR beta diversity per million T cells fell in a roughly linear way. Higher diversity, along with more naive CD4+ cells, distinguished long-lived donors from aged donors. In the absence of known donor CMV status, changes in expanded clonotypes were possibly confounded.

Note on this clonotype: The antigen is undetermined. At one boundary the junction diverges from the germline segment, which might be a read error.

Germline V lookup: CDR1 SQVTM, CDR2 ANQGSEA. This CDR3 is built from 11 residues. Next came a second PCR, run for about 7 to 12 cycles, which used a sample-barcoded 5' primer along with a J-beta primer mix. MiXCR was run by TCRdb on the 5' RACE reads, yielding one entry per CDR3 protein. The sample holds over 1,300,000 distinct CDR3 sequences, around 59% seen once. The sample was blood. This sequence was found in a man between 18 and 29 years old in good health. V and J are TRBV29-1 and TRBJ2-5, with unresolved D. The J call is in doubt because the DNA end fits TRBJ2-7 better. CDR3 nucleotide sequence: TGCAGCGTCGAAGGGCTGTCCGAGCAGTACTTC. It specifies CSVEGLSEQYF.